This passage covers 14 T cell receptor beta chains from one sample sequenced in a study of cytomegalovirus exposure and HLA in healthy donors (dated by TCRdb to about 2017). Libraries were built with the immunoSEQ multiplex PCR assay. The multiplex PCR relied on a mix of 60 forward primers for TCR Vbeta segments and 13 reverse primers for TCR Jbeta segments. TCRdb holds this immuneACCESS table with in-frame rearrangements only. Some clones are missing; in checked studies, unresolved V genes explain under half, and the rest has no known cause. Present in this sample are some 160,000 clones, approximately 80% of which were seen just once. Together, the top ten hold roughly 0.5% of the sample. The specimen sequenced was PBMCs. Every receptor here comes from a woman in her 50s in good health and CMV-seronegative.

The chain links TRBV19 to TRBJ2-5, with TRBD2 as a possible D gene (6 bases). The V gene's germline CDR1 is LNHDA and CDR2 SQIVND (reference sequence). There are 13 residues in the CDR3. The germline V and J ends were trimmed by 6 bases and 7 bases, with 15 bases remaining between them. The DNA for the CDR3 is TGTGCCAGTAGAGTCTCCGGGAGTGGGACCCAGTACTTC. Amino acid sequence: CASRVSGSGTQYF. Full variable domain (rest looked up from reference TRBV19 and TRBJ2-5): DGGITQSPKYLFRKEGQNVTLSCEQNLNHDAMYWYRQDPGQGLRLIYYSQIVNDFQKGDIAEGYSVSREKKESFPLTVTSAQKNPTAFYLCASRVSGSGTQYFGPGTRLLVL.

This chain uses TRBV19 with TRBJ2-1; TRBD1 might be the D (5 bases). Germline assignment: CDR1 LNHDA and CDR2 SQIVND (reference sequence). This CDR3 is 15 amino acids long. Trimming shortened V by 7 bases and J by 6 bases, and 19 bases separated the two germline ends. CDR3 sequence reads: CASTILGAETNEQFF. DNA of the CDR3: TGTGCCAGTACCATCCTAGGGGCCGAAACCAATGAGCAGTTCTTC.

The chain combines TRBV27 with TRBJ2-1; D possibly corresponds to TRBD2 (6 bases). The CDR3 extends over 17 amino acids. Per germline, CDR1 MNHEY and CDR2 SMNVEV (reference sequence). Trimming shortened V by 2 bases and J by 7 bases, and 21 bases separated the two germline ends. The CDR3: CASSLGLRPEEGNEQFF. CDR3 nucleotide sequence: TGTGCCAGCAGTTTAGGACTTCGGCCGGAGGAGGGGAATGAGCAGTTCTTC.

The chain recombines TRBV18 with TRBJ2-3; 8 nucleotides match TRBD1. Germline CDR1 is KGHSH and CDR2 is LQKENI. The trim removed 4 bases at V and 4 bases at J, leaving 7 bases unmatched. The CDR3 has 15 amino acids. Here the CDR3 reads CASSRRAGGADTQYF. CDR3 nucleotide sequence: TGTGCCAGCTCACGAAGGGCAGGGGGCGCAGATACGCAGTATTTT.

This clone was observed a single time. This rearrangement joins TRBV14 to TRBJ2-7, with D perhaps matching TRBD1 (6 bases). V was trimmed by 1 base and J by 0 bases, leaving 19 bases between them. CDR3 length: 18 residues. Germline loops: CDR1 SGHDN, CDR2 FVKESK. CDR3 nucleotide sequence: TGTGCCAGCAGCCAAGTTGGATTGGGACACAGTTACTCCTACGAGCAGTACTTC. Amino acid sequence: CASSQVGLGHSYSYEQYF.

The sample holds one count of this clone. The chain uses TRBV6-1 and TRBJ1-6; no clear D. Trimming left V 9 bases short and J 6 bases short, with 9 bases between. The CDR3 contains 12 residues. Germline CDR1 MNHNS, CDR2 SASEGT. The CDR3 DNA reads TGTGCCAGTGGCCAAATTAATTCACCCCTCCACTTT. Protein sequence: CASGQINSPLHF.

V is TRBV28 and J is TRBJ1-5, with 7 bases identical to TRBD1. Germline CDR1 reads MDHEN; CDR2 reads SYDVKM. This CDR3 has 14 residues. After removal of 10 bases from V and 0 bases from J, the junction contained 6 bases not matched to a gene. CDR3 protein: CATLGQTSNQPQHF. CDR3 sequence (DNA): TGTGCCACCTTGGGACAGACTAGCAATCAGCCCCAGCATTTT.

The chain uses TRBV25-1 and TRBJ2-5; D is unresolved. The better agreement between TRBJ2-7 and the DNA end casts doubt on the J call. CDR1 and CDR2 (germline): MGHDK, SYGVNS. This CDR3 region has 11 residues. CDR3 nucleotide sequence: TGTGCCAGCAGACTGAACTACGAGCAGTACTTC. Its translation: CASRLNYEQYF.

The V and J genes are TRBV4-2 and TRBJ1-1; the D gene is possibly TRBD1 (5 bases). Trimming shortened V by 2 bases and J by 5 bases, and 15 bases separated the two germline ends. The germline V gene has CDR1 LGHNA and CDR2 YNFKEQ. The CDR3 is made up of 15 amino acids. CDR3 residues: CASSQSQGARTEAFF. The CDR3 DNA sequence: TGTGCCAGCAGCCAAAGTCAGGGTGCGAGGACTGAAGCTTTCTTT.

CDR3 sequence (DNA): TGTGCCAGCAGCCAGTCCCGGGACAGGATCTATCCTAGCTCCTACGAGCAGTACTTC. Residues: CASSQSRDRIYPSSYEQYF. The rearrangement uses TRBV14 and TRBJ2-7; 8 bases fit TRBD1. The CDR3 length is 19 residues. Trimming cost V 3 bases and J 0 bases; bases outside gene matches: 16. CDR1 is SGHDN, CDR2 FVKESK, per germline.

The J gene is TRBJ2-5, the V gene TRBV5-1; the match to TRBD2 covers 7 bases. The germline gives CDR1 SGHRS, CDR2 YFSETQ. This CDR3 is built from 16 residues. J gave up 1 base and V 0 bases, and 6 bases lay outside the gene matches. The CDR3 region has the DNA TGCGCCAGCAGCTTGGAGGCGACTAGCTCCCAAGAGACCCAGTACTTC. This sequence encodes CASSLEATSSQETQYF.

The V gene is TRBV5-1, the J gene TRBJ2-5; 7 nucleotides agree with TRBD2. There are 18 residues in the CDR3. The V gene's germline CDR1 is SGHRS and CDR2 YFSETQ. V was pared by 2 bases and J by 0 bases, with 13 bases of the junction left unmatched. This CDR3 reads CASSFHIGREANQETQYF. The CDR3, as DNA: TGCGCCAGCAGCTTTCATATTGGACGGGAGGCCAACCAAGAGACCCAGTACTTC.

J is TRBJ1-4 and V is TRBV7-2; perhaps TRBD1 as D (5 bases). The CDR3 totals 14 residues. The V gene lost 2 bases and the J gene lost 8 bases, with 12 bases spanning the gap. The V gene's germline CDR1 is SGHTA and CDR2 FQGNSA. The CDR3, as DNA: TGTGCCAGCAGCTTAATAAGGGGTGGCGAAAAACTGTTTTTT. Amino acids: CASSLIRGGEKLFF.

The genes are TRBV7-8 and TRBJ2-1, with a tentative D call TRBD2 (8 bases). The CDR3 has 19 amino acids. From germline, CDR1 is SGHVS and CDR2 FQNEAQ. Trimming cost V 0 bases and J 0 bases, with 18 bases left between them. This CDR3 reads CASSLALHGRDSSYNEQFF. DNA for the CDR3: TGTGCCAGCAGCTTAGCGCTACACGGGAGGGACAGCTCCTACAATGAGCAGTTCTTC. The full variable domain, rest sourced from reference TRBV7-8 and TRBJ2-1, is GAGVSQSPRYKVAKRGQDVALRCDPISGHVSLFWYQQALGQGPEFLTYFQNEAQLDKSGLPSDRFFAERPEGSVSTLKIQRTQQEDSAVYLCASSLALHGRDSSYNEQFFGPGTRLTVL.